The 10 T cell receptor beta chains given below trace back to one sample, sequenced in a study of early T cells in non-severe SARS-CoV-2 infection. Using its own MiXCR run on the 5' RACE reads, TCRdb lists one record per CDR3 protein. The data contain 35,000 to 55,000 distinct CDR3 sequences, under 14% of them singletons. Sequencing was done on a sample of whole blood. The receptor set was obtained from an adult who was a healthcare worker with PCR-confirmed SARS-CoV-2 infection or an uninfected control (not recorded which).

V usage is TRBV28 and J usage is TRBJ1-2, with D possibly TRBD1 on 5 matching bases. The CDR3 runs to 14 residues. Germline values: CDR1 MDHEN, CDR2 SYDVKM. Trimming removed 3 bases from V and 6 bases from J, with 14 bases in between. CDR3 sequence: CASSFIREIDGYTF. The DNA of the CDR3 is TGTGCCAGCAGTTTTATCAGGGAAATCGATGGCTACACCTTC.

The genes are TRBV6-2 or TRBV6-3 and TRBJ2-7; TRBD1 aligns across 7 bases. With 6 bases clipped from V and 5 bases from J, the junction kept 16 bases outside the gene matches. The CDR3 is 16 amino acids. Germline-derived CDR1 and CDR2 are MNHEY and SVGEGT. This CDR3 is CASREIGTALQNEQYF. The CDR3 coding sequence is TGTGCCAGCAGAGAGATCGGGACAGCACTTCAAAACGAGCAGTACTTC.

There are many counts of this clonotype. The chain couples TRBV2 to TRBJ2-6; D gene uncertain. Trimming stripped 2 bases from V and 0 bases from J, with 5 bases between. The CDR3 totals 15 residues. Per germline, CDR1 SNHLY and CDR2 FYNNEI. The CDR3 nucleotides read TGTGCCAGCAGTGAACTTTTCTCTGGGGCCAACGTCCTGACTTTC. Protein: CASSELFSGANVLTF.

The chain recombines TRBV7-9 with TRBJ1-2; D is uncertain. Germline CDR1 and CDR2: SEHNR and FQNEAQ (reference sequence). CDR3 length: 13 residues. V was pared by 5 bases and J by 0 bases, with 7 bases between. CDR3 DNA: TGTGCCAGCAGCCACGGCCCTAACTATGGCTACACCTTC. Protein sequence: CASSHGPNYGYTF.

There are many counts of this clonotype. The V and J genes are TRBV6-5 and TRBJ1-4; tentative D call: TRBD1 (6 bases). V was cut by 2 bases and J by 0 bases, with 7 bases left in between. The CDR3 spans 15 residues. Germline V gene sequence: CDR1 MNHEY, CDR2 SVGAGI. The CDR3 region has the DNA TGTGCCAGCAGTTACAGGGGGACAACTAATGAAAAACTGTTTTTT. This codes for CASSYRGTTNEKLFF.

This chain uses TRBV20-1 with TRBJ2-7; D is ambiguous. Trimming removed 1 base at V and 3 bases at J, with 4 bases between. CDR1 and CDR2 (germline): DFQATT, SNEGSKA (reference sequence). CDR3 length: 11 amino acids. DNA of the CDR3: TGCAGTGCTAGAGGGGTCTACGAGCAGTACTTC. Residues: CSARGVYEQYF.

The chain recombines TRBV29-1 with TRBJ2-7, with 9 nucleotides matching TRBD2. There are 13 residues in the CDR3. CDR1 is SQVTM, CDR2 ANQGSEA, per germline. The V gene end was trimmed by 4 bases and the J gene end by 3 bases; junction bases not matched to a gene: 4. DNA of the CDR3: TGCAGCGTTGTTCTAGCGGGACACTACGAGCAGTACTTC. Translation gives CSVVLAGHYEQYF.

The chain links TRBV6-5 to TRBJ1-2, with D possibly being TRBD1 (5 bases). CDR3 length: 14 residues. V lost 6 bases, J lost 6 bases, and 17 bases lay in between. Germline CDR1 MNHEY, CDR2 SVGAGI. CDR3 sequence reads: CASRDVGASHGYTF. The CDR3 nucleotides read TGTGCCAGCAGAGACGTCGGGGCAAGCCATGGCTACACCTTC.

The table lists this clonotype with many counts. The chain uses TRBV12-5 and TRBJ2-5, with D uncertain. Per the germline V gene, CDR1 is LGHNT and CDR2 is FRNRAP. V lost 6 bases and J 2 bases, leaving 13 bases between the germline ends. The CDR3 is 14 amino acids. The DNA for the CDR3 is TGTGCTAGTGGCCCCACGAGGCTACAAGAGACCCAGTACTTC. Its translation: CASGPTRLQETQYF.

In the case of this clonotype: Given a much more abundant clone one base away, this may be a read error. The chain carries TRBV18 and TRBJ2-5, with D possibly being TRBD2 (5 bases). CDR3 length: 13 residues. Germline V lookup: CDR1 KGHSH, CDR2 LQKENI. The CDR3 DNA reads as TGTACCACCTACGCGGGTAATCAAGAGACCCAGTACTTC. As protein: CTTYAGNQETQYF.